The next 18 T cell receptor beta chains were all read from a single sample in a study of control samples from healthy donors and cancer patients. The protocol was immunoSEQ multiplex PCR, while the TCRdb copy is restricted to in-frame clones and leaves out a portion. The table has 100,000 to 150,000 clones, about 95% seen once. Material: blood. These receptor sequences come from a man aged 30-40 years in good health.

The chain has TRBV7-2 and TRBJ1-6; the D gene is possibly TRBD1 (5 bases). The CDR3 is 16 residues long. CDR1 is SGHTA and CDR2 is FQGNSA in the germline V gene. The germline V and J ends were trimmed by 1 base and 4 bases, with 11 bases remaining between them. The CDR3 is CASSLGTGGYNSPLHF. The CDR3 coding sequence is TGTGCCAGCAGCTTAGGTACAGGCGGATATAATTCACCCCTCCACTTT.

A single count supports this clone. V is TRBV29-1 and J is TRBJ2-3, with TRBD1 matching over 10 bases. Germline assignment: CDR1 SQVTM and CDR2 ANQGSEA. The V and J ends lost 6 bases and 7 bases, in that order; junction bases with no gene match: 7. The CDR3 covers 13 residues. The CDR3 sequence is CSVGTGDANTQYF. CDR3 sequence (DNA): TGCAGCGTGGGGACAGGGGACGCTAATACGCAGTATTTT.

The rearrangement joins TRBV5-5 to TRBJ2-3, with TRBD1 identical over 10 bases. Germline CDR1 reads SGHKS; CDR2 reads YYEKEE (reference sequence). The trim removed 1 base at V and 1 base at J, leaving 9 bases unmatched. The CDR3 runs to 18 residues. The CDR3: CASSLRGLGTGGTDTQYF. The CDR3 DNA reads TGTGCCAGCAGCTTGCGGGGTCTAGGGACAGGGGGCACAGATACGCAGTATTTT.

This chain connects TRBV4-1 to TRBJ1-4; D is perhaps TRBD1 (5 bases). V was trimmed by 6 bases and J by 8 bases, leaving 7 bases between them. Germline CDR1 reads MGHRA; CDR2 reads YSYEKL. This CDR3 is built from 11 residues. Here the CDR3 DNA reads TGCGCCAGCAGGGGGCGGGAAAAACTGTTTTTT. Protein product: CASRGREKLFF.

The CDR3 bases are TGTGCCAGCAGGGAGGGGACAAAGCGGTACTTC. Amino acids: CASREGTKRYF. V gene TRBV6-5 combines with J gene TRBJ2-7; the D call may be TRBD1 or TRBD2 (6 bases each). CDR1 MNHEY and CDR2 SVGAGI come from the germline V gene. V was cut by 6 bases and J by 12 bases, with 15 bases left in between. This CDR3 has 11 amino acids.

The chain links TRBV18 to TRBJ2-5; 7 bases map to TRBD1. Germline CDR1 reads KGHSH; CDR2 reads LQKENI. V shed 8 bases, J shed 7 bases, and the junction held 13 bases outside the gene matches. This CDR3 region has 14 residues. The CDR3 DNA reads TGTGCCAGCCAAGAGAAGGGGGCGTTGATGACCCAGTACTTC. It is translated as CASQEKGALMTQYF.

This clone was recorded once. This chain links TRBV28 with TRBJ1-2, with a weak D call TRBD1 (5 bases). Germline CDR1 MDHEN, CDR2 SYDVKM. The CDR3 is made up of 13 amino acids. V was clipped by 6 bases and J by 8 bases, with 16 bases between them. CDR3 sequence (DNA): TGTGCCAGCAGCCTCGGGGGGGAGCGGGGCTACACCTTC. Its translation is CASSLGGERGYTF.

The CDR3: CASSATGTKETQYF. The CDR3 DNA sequence: TGTGCCAGCAGCGCAACCGGGACTAAAGAGACCCAGTACTTC. V and J are TRBV6-2 or TRBV6-3 and TRBJ2-5, with TRBD2 identical over 7 bases. V shed 6 bases and J 3 bases; nucleotides not matched to a gene: 7. This CDR3 is 14 amino acids long. From germline, CDR1 is MNHEY and CDR2 SVGEGT.

This rearrangement joins TRBV5-1 to TRBJ1-6; the match to TRBD1 covers 9 bases. The CDR3 runs 16 residues. Germline CDR1 and CDR2: SGHRS and YFSETQ. Losses at the gene ends were 3 bases for V and 6 bases for J; bases not matched to a gene: 7. The CDR3 nucleotides read TGCGCCAGCAGCTCAGTACCGGGACAGGGTAATTCACCCCTCCACTTT. Translation gives CASSSVPGQGNSPLHF.

V usage is TRBV20-1 and J usage is TRBJ2-1, with D unclear. Per germline, CDR1 DFQATT and CDR2 SNEGSKA (reference sequence). The V end lost 6 bases, the J end lost 6 bases, and 9 bases lay between the germline ends. The CDR3 is 11 amino acids. The CDR3 here is CSAPMTNEQFF. The CDR3 coding sequence is TGCAGTGCACCGATGACCAATGAGCAGTTCTTC.

The table lists this clone with many counts. V and J are TRBV7-9 and TRBJ2-1; 11 bases line up with TRBD1. The length of the CDR3 is 15 residues. CDR1 is SEHNR and CDR2 is FQNEAQ in the germline V gene (reference sequence). Unmatched junction bases numbered 8, after V lost 4 bases and J lost 9 bases. The DNA for the CDR3 is TGTGCCAGCAGCTGGGACAGGGGGAGGTTCATTGAGCAGTTCTTC. As protein: CASSWDRGRFIEQFF.

The gene calls are TRBV7-2 and TRBJ1-3; 7 positions agree with TRBD1. This CDR3 comprises 18 residues. The junction had 13 bases not matched to a gene; V was cut back by 3 bases and J by 2 bases. From germline, CDR1 is SGHTA and CDR2 FQGNSA. The CDR3 spells CASSLLNPYQGAGNTIYF. CDR3 bases: TGTGCCAGCAGCTTGCTCAATCCCTACCAGGGGGCTGGAAACACCATATATTTT.

This clone has a single count. The V call is TRBV5-1, the J call TRBJ1-6; 7 nucleotides agree with TRBD1. Germline values: CDR1 SGHRS, CDR2 YFSETQ. The V gene end was trimmed by 3 bases and the J gene end by 7 bases; junction bases not matched to a gene: 4. The CDR3 runs 14 residues. CDR3 residues: CASSSQGDNSPLHF. The CDR3 nucleotides are TGCGCCAGCAGCTCGCAGGGGGACAATTCACCCCTCCACTTT.

The chain uses TRBV27 and TRBJ1-5; maybe TRBD1 (5 bases). This CDR3 comprises 12 residues. V was shortened by 10 bases and J by 5 bases, with 12 bases between the two germline ends. Germline V lookup: CDR1 MNHEY, CDR2 SMNVEV (reference sequence). The CDR3 DNA is TGTGCCACCCGGCAGGGACATCAGCCCCAGCATTTT. Its protein is CATRQGHQPQHF.

The chain employs TRBV29-1 and TRBJ1-2; 10 bases fit TRBD1. The J segment lost 3 bases and the V segment lost 7 bases, leaving 2 bases of the junction unmatched. The CDR3 is made up of 12 amino acids. Germline CDR1 reads SQVTM; CDR2 reads ANQGSEA. This CDR3 is CSGGQGDYGYTF. The CDR3 bases are TGCAGCGGCGGACAGGGGGACTATGGCTACACCTTC.

This chain joins TRBV7-9 and TRBJ1-5; D remains ambiguous. The germline V and J ends were trimmed by 1 base and 3 bases, with 10 bases remaining between them. The V gene's germline CDR1 is SEHNR and CDR2 FQNEAQ (reference sequence). The CDR3 is 15 residues long. CDR3 in DNA: TGTGCCAGCAGCTTAGACGGCGGGTTCAATCAGCCCCAGCATTTT. Protein product: CASSLDGGFNQPQHF.

The chain couples TRBV27 to TRBJ2-7; D gene uncertain. Trimming removed 5 bases from V and 0 bases from J, with 11 bases in between. CDR1 is MNHEY, CDR2 SMNVEV, per germline (reference sequence). The CDR3 extends over 14 amino acids. CDR3 nucleotide sequence: TGTGCCAGCAGTCCCTACTTATTCTCCTACGAGCAGTACTTC. As protein: CASSPYLFSYEQYF.

CDR3 sequence reads: CASRAGQGNEKLFF. For the CDR3, the DNA is TGTGCCAGCAGGGCGGGACAGGGGAATGAAAAACTGTTTTTT. J is TRBJ1-4 and V is TRBV3-1 (or the pseudogene TRBV3-2); 10 bases map to TRBD1. This CDR3 comprises 14 residues. CDR1 is LGHDT, CDR2 YNNKEL, per germline (reference sequence). The V gene end was trimmed by 6 bases and the J gene end by 5 bases; junction bases not matched to a gene: 3.